This T cell receptor (beta chain) is from a study of memory CD4+ T cells and cytomegalovirus serostatus. Study in general: Donors were healthy Belgian adults, fewer than ten CMV seropositive and approximately 23 seronegative.

Findings and limits, study-wide: Of 150 to 200 reported CMV TCRbeta sequences, around 62 were found in memory CD4+ repertoires. A US-trained random forest predicted CMV serostatus with median AUC around 0.9.

To note about this clone: The antigen is not known.

TCRdb's table, derived via immunoSEQ multiplex PCR, lists solely in-frame clones and lacks some. The repertoire includes over 60,000 clones, roughly three quarters of them detected once, and around 0.81% sits in the top ten. This CDR3 comprises 16 residues. Germline CDR1 reads LNHDA; CDR2 reads SQIVND (reference sequence). V was trimmed by 4 bases and J by 2 bases, leaving 17 bases between them. Single viable CD3+CD4+CD8-CD45RO+ cells were sorted as the memory CD4+ T cells. CD4+ T cells were isolated by positive magnetic selection. The V and J genes are TRBV19 and TRBJ1-2; the D gene is possibly TRBD1 (5 bases). The source material was memory CD4+ T cells from blood. This receptor was identified in an adult in good health and CMV-seronegative. The CDR3 nucleotides are TGTGCCAGTAGTACTGGAGGGAATAGGGGAAACTATGGCTACACCTTC. Translation gives CASSTGGNRGNYGYTF.